These T cell receptor beta chains were read from a single sample in a study of response to subunit inactivated influenza vaccine. TCRdb processed the RT-PCR reads anew with MiXCR; each CDR3 protein has one entry. The data contain some 500,000 distinct CDR3 sequences, 15% to 20% of them singletons. This specimen consisted of CD4+ T cells sorted from PBMCs, obtained roughly 24 months after vaccination. These receptors all stem from a man between 50 and 69 years old who received an inactivated influenza vaccine. The CDR3 runs from the conserved cysteine through the conserved F or W. The D gene is left open where the match is weak. Not all rows give a size; the values are once, few, many and, for expanded clones, a class.

J: TRBJ2-7
V: TRBV6-1
size: .
D: .
DNA: TGTGCCAGCAGTCCTGACGGTTACTACGAGCAGTACTTC
CDR3: CASSPDGYYEQYF

J: TRBJ2-3
V: TRBV5-1
size: .
D: TRBD1
DNA: TGCGCCAGCAGCGAGCAGGGGGCTCGCACAGATACGCAGTATTTT
CDR3: CASSEQGARTDTQYF

J: TRBJ2-3
V: TRBV20-1
size: .
D: TRBD1
DNA: TGCAGTGCGGGGAAAGGGGGCGCAGATACGCAGTATTTT
CDR3: CSAGKGGADTQYF

J: TRBJ2-2
V: TRBV28
size: .
D: TRBD1
DNA: TGTGCCAGCAGTGTAACCGGGACAGGGAACACCGGGGAGCTGTTTTTT
CDR3: CASSVTGTGNTGELFF

J: TRBJ2-1
V: TRBV14
size: few
D: TRBD1
DNA: TGTGCCAGCAGCGATACTGGACAGGGGGTCGATGTGCAGTTCTTC
CDR3: CASSDTGQGVDVQFF

J: TRBJ2-7
V: TRBV6-1
size: .
D: TRBD1
DNA: TGTGCCACCGGACAGGGGGTTCGGAGCTCCTACGAGCAGTACTTC
CDR3: CATGQGVRSSYEQYF

J: TRBJ1-3
V: TRBV28
size: few
D: TRBD1
DNA: TGTGCCAGCAGGCTCGGGACAGCGATTGGAAACACCATATATTTT
CDR3: CASRLGTAIGNTIYF

J: TRBJ2-7
V: TRBV5-1
size: few
D: .
DNA: TGCGCCAGCAGCCCCCTTCCCGGGGCGCTTTACGAGCAGTACTTC
CDR3: CASSPLPGALYEQYF

J: TRBJ2-7
V: TRBV5-1
size: .
D: TRBD1
DNA: TGCGCCAGCAGCTTGTCCCTCTCACAGGGGGCACGGGAGCAGTACTTC
CDR3: CASSLSLSQGAREQYF

J: TRBJ1-4
V: TRBV5-6
size: few
D: TRBD1
DNA: TGTGCCAGCAGCCTGGAAAACGACAGGGTTAATGAAAAACTGTTTTTT
CDR3: CASSLENDRVNEKLFF

J: TRBJ2-7
V: TRBV3-1
size: .
D: .
DNA: TGTGCCAGCAGCCCAGGCACCTATTCCTACGAGCAGTACTTC
CDR3: CASSPGTYSYEQYF

J: TRBJ2-5
V: TRBV3-1
size: .
D: TRBD1
DNA: TGTGCCAGCAGCCCCCCGGGACAGAGAGAGACCCAGTACTTC
CDR3: CASSPPGQRETQYF

J: TRBJ2-3
V: TRBV11-3
size: few
D: .
DNA: TGTGCCAGCAGCTTAGCCGGGAGTGCGAATACGCAGTATTTT
CDR3: CASSLAGSANTQYF

J: TRBJ2-7
V: TRBV25-1
size: .
D: TRBD1
DNA: TGTGCCAGCAGTGAACCCGACAGGGGGCGTAGGGAGCAGTACTTC
CDR3: CASSEPDRGRREQYF

J: TRBJ1-2
V: TRBV29-1
size: few
D: TRBD1
DNA: TGCAGCGCTCGGACAGGGGGCGCATCTGGCTACACCTTC
CDR3: CSARTGGASGYTF

J: TRBJ2-2
V: TRBV15
size: .
D: .
DNA: TGTGCCACCAGCAGAGATCACGGCGGGGAGCTGTTTTTT
CDR3: CATSRDHGGELFF

J: TRBJ2-7
V: TRBV12-3/TRBV12-4
size: .
D: TRBD1
DNA: TGTGCCAGCAGCCATCCGACAGGGGACATCTACGAGCAGTACTTC
CDR3: CASSHPTGDIYEQYF

J: TRBJ2-2
V: TRBV7-8
size: .
D: TRBD2
DNA: TGTGCCAGCAGCTTAGCTCTAGCGGGGGGAACCGGGGAGCTGTTTTTT
CDR3: CASSLALAGGTGELFF

J: TRBJ2-4
V: TRBV5-1
size: many
D: .
DNA: TGCGCCAGCAGCCCGGAGCCCGGGCCAGCCAAAAACATTCAGTACTTC
CDR3: CASSPEPGPAKNIQYF

J: TRBJ1-4
V: TRBV5-5
size: few
D: .
DNA: TGTGCCAGCAGTTACTCTAACGCGAATGAAAAACTGTTTTTT
CDR3: CASSYSNANEKLFF

J: TRBJ2-1
V: TRBV4-2
size: many
D: TRBD2
DNA: TGTGCCAGCAGCCGAGAGCGGGGAGAGCAGTTCTTC
CDR3: CASSRERGEQFF

J: TRBJ2-7
V: TRBV7-3
size: .
D: TRBD2
DNA: TGTGCCAGCAGCCCGGACAGCGGGAGTTTCGAGCAGTACTTC
CDR3: CASSPDSGSFEQYF

J: TRBJ2-1
V: TRBV18
size: few
D: .
DNA: TGTGCCAGCTCACCAGCCGGGACCGGCGGGTCTGGTGAGCAGTTCTTC
CDR3: CASSPAGTGGSGEQFF

J: TRBJ2-1
V: TRBV12-3/TRBV12-4
size: few
D: .
DNA: TGTGCCAGCAGTTTAGGGGGGCCCTCCTACAATGAGCAGTTCTTC
CDR3: CASSLGGPSYNEQFF

J: TRBJ2-2
V: TRBV6-2/TRBV6-3
size: .
D: TRBD1
DNA: TGTGCCAGCAGTCTCAGGGGGCCATTGTACAGCTTCACGAACACCGGGGAGCTGTTTTTT
CDR3: CASSLRGPLYSFTNTGELFF

J: TRBJ1-5
V: TRBV12-3/TRBV12-4
size: .
D: .
DNA: TGTGCCAGCAGCCCCTTCGCAGGGGGCAATCAGCCCCAGCATTTT
CDR3: CASSPFAGGNQPQHF

J: TRBJ1-4
V: TRBV20-1
size: few
D: .
DNA: TGCAGTGCTAGAGATGGAGGGATCCCGAGTGAAAAACTGTTTTTT
CDR3: CSARDGGIPSEKLFF

J: TRBJ2-1
V: TRBV7-8
size: .
D: .
DNA: TGTGCCAGCAGCTTAGTTTCAGGTAACAATGAGCAGTTCTTC
CDR3: CASSLVSGNNEQFF

J: TRBJ2-7
V: TRBV6-4
size: few
D: TRBD1
DNA: TGTGCCAGCAGTGATACCGGGACAGGGCGATCCTACGAGCAGTACTTC
CDR3: CASSDTGTGRSYEQYF

J: TRBJ2-7
V: TRBV6-1
size: many
D: TRBD2
DNA: TGTGCCAGCAGTCATAGCGGGGGGGCCTACGAGCAGTACTTC
CDR3: CASSHSGGAYEQYF

J: TRBJ1-5
V: TRBV5-1
size: few
D: .
DNA: TGCGCCAGCAGCCTCGGCGGGGGAGACCAGCCCCAGCATTTT
CDR3: CASSLGGGDQPQHF